This T cell receptor beta chain was sequenced in a study of CXCR3-negative and CXCR3-positive naive CD8 T cells. The CDR3 loop spans 14 amino acids. The germline gives CDR1 SEHNR, CDR2 FQNEAQ (reference sequence). Every subset of CD8+ T cells was sorted in triplicate at approximately 320,000 cells each. Libraries of TRB cDNA were made by 5' RACE and carried UMIs. TCRdb processed the 5' RACE reads again and assigns one entry to each CDR3 protein, with no DNA. The specimen's table records over 100,000 distinct CDR3 sequences. Sequencing input: naive CXCR3- CD8+ T cells from blood. Indicated subset: CD45RO-CCR7+CD27+CD95- naive CD8+ T cells lacking CXCR3 (TNR3-). The chain is built from TRBV7-9 and TRBJ2-2; the D gene TCRdb calls, TRBD1, cannot be checked with no DNA. The sequence came from a human donor in good health. Some clones in this sample may be carry-over from other donors' samples. The CDR3 loop reads CASSFGQPTGELFF. Full variable domain (outside the CDR3, taken from reference TRBV7-9 and TRBJ2-2): DTGVSQNPRHKITKRGQNVTFRCDPISEHNRLYWYRQTLGQGPEFLTYFQNEAQLEKSRLLSDRFSAERPKGSFSTLEIQRTEQGDSAMYLCASSFGQPTGELFFGEGSRLTVL.